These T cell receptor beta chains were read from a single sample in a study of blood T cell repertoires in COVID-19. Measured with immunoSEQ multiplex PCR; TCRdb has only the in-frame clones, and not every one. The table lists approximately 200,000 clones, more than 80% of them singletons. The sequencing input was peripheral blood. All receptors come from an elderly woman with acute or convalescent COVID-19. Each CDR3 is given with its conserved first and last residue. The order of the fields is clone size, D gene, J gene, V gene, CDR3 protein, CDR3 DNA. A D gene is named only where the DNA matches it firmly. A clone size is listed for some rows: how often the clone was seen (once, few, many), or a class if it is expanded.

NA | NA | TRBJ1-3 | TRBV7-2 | CASSLDGSSGNTIYF | TGTGCCAGCAGCCTAGACGGGAGCTCTGGAAACACCATATATTTT
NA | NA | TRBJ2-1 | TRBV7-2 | CASNPINGYNEQFF | TGTGCCAGCAACCCAATCAACGGCTACAATGAGCAGTTCTTC
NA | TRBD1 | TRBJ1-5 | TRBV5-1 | CASSLEPDRGDQPQHF | TGCGCCAGCAGCTTGGAGCCGGACAGGGGCGATCAGCCCCAGCATTTT
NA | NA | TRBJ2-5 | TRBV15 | CATSSFGIREAETQYF | TGTGCCACCAGCAGTTTCGGGATAAGGGAGGCGGAGACCCAGTACTTC
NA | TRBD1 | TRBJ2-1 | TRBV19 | CASSPSPGQEKVWQFF | TGTGCCAGTTCACCCTCGCCGGGACAGGAGAAGGTTTGGCAGTTCTTC
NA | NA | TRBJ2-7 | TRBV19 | CASSIDSASGGEQYF | TGTGCCAGTAGTATAGATAGTGCCTCTGGTGGCGAGCAGTACTTC
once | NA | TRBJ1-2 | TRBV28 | CASSPPVQGFEGYTF | TGTGCCAGCAGTCCCCCGGTGCAGGGTTTTGAGGGCTACACCTTC
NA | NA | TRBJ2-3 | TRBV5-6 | CASSLAVVGPDTQYF | TGTGCCAGCAGCTTGGCCGTGGTGGGGCCAGATACGCAGTATTTT
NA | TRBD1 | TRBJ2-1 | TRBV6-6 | CASSYNRDSNNEQFF | TGTGCCAGCTCTTATAACCGGGACAGCAACAATGAGCAGTTCTTC
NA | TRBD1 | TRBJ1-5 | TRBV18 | CASSLGQGLQPQHF | TGTGCCAGCTCGCTGGGACAGGGGCTTCAGCCCCAGCATTTT
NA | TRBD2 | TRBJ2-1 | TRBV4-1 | CASSRSGTSGSNEQFF | TGCGCCAGCAGCCGATCCGGGACTAGCGGGAGCAATGAGCAGTTCTTC
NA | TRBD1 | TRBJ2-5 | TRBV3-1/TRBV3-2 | CASRGTGETQYF | TGTGCCAGCAGAGGGACAGGGGAGACCCAGTACTTC
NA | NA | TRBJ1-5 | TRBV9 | CASGGTNQPQHF | TGTGCCAGCGGAGGGACGAACCAGCCCCAGCATTTT
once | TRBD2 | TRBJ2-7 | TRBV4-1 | CASSQETSGRNVVYEQYF | TGCGCCAGCAGCCAGGAGACTAGCGGGAGAAATGTGGTATACGAGCAGTACTTC
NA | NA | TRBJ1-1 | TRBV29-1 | CSVERPGMNTEAFF | TGCAGCGTTGAAAGGCCCGGGATGAACACTGAAGCTTTCTTT
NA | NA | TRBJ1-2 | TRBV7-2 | CASSLEPPVAGFYGYTF | TGTGCCAGCAGCTTAGAGCCCCCCGTGGCAGGCTTCTATGGCTACACCTTC
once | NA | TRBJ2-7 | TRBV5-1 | CASALDGSYEQYF | TGCGCCAGCGCCCTCGACGGGTCCTACGAGCAGTACTTC
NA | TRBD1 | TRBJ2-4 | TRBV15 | CATSTDLGQGAKNIQYF | TGTGCCACCAGTACCGATCTGGGACAGGGGGCCAAAAACATTCAGTACTTC
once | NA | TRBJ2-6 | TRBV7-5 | CARRHFGGTGLSGANVLTF | TGTGCCAGAAGGCATTTCGGCGGGACAGGTCTTTCTGGGGCCAACGTCCTGACTTTC
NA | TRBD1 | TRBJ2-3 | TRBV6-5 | CASMKQGWADTQYF | TGTGCCAGCATGAAACAGGGGTGGGCAGATACGCAGTATTTT
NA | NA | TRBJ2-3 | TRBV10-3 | CAISESPGGWTDTQYF | TGTGCCATCAGTGAGTCGCCAGGGGGGTGGACAGATACGCAGTATTTT
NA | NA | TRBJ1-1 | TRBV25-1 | CASSRGVLNTEAFF | TGTGCCAGCAGCCGGGGAGTTCTGAACACTGAAGCTTTCTTT
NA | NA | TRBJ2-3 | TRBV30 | CAWSPGTDTQYF | TGTGCCTGGTCCCCGGGCACAGATACGCAGTATTTT
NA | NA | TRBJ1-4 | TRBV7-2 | CASSLLTGANEKLFF | TGTGCCAGCAGCTTATTAACAGGCGCTAATGAAAAACTGTTTTTT
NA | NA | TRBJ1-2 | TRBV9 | CASSMDRYGYTF | TGTGCCAGCAGCATGGACAGATATGGCTACACCTTC
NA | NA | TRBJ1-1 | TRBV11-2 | CASSQEMNTEAFF | TGTGCCAGCAGCCAAGAGATGAACACTGAAGCTTTCTTT
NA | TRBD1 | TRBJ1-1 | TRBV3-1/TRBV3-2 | CASGKGARGNTEAFF | TGTGCCAGCGGAAAGGGGGCGCGGGGGAACACTGAAGCTTTCTTT
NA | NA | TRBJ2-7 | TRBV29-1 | CSVVEGRQYF | TGCAGCGTTGTAGAGGGCAGACAGTACTTC
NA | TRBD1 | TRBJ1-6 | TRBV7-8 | CASRTGNNSPLHF | TGTGCCAGCAGGACAGGGAATAATTCACCCCTCCACTTT
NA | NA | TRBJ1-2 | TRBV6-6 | CASSLLQGSRGTNHGYTF | TGTGCCAGCAGTCTACTACAGGGAAGCCGGGGAACTAATCATGGCTACACCTTC
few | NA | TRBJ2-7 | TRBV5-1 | CASSVDRSHEQYF | TGCGCCAGCAGCGTTGACAGGTCCCACGAGCAGTACTTC
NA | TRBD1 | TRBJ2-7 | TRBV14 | CASREGTGSHEQYF | TGTGCCAGCAGAGAGGGGACAGGGTCCCACGAGCAGTACTTC
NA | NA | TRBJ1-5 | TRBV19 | CASSISRVGNQPQHF | TGTGCCAGTAGTATCTCCAGGGTAGGCAATCAGCCCCAGCATTTT
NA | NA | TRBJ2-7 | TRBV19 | CASSIGGRLTYEQYF | TGTGCCAGTAGTATAGGGGGGCGTCTCACCTACGAGCAGTACTTC
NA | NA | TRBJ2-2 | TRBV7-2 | CASSLYRQGGTGELFF | TGTGCCAGCAGCTTATATAGGCAGGGAGGCACCGGGGAGCTGTTTTTT
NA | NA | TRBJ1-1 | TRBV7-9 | CASSGEVGEAFF | TGTGCCAGCAGCGGGGAGGTTGGCGAAGCTTTCTTT
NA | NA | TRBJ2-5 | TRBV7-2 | CASSLVQGPQETQYF | TGTGCCAGCAGCTTAGTACAGGGCCCCCAAGAGACCCAGTACTTC
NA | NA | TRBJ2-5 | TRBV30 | CASLPDYSVGTQYF | TGTGCCTCCCTACCCGACTACTCGGTTGGGACCCAGTACTTC
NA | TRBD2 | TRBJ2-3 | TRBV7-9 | CASSHEAGEAADTQYF | TGTGCCAGCAGCCACGAGGCGGGAGAAGCGGCAGATACGCAGTATTTT
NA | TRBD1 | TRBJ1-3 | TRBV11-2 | CASSLGGTDSGNTIYF | TGTGCCAGCAGCTTAGGTGGGACAGACTCTGGAAACACCATATATTTT
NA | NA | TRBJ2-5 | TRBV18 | CASSPPAGTRSETQYF | TGTGCCAGCTCACCACCGGCAGGGACACGAAGTGAGACCCAGTACTTC
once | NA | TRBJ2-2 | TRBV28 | CASSKEGANTGELFF | TGTGCCAGCAGCAAGGAGGGGGCCAACACCGGGGAGCTGTTTTTT
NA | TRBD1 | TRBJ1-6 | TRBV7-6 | CASSTGAYNSPLHF | TGTGCCAGCAGCACAGGGGCGTATAATTCACCCCTCCACTTT